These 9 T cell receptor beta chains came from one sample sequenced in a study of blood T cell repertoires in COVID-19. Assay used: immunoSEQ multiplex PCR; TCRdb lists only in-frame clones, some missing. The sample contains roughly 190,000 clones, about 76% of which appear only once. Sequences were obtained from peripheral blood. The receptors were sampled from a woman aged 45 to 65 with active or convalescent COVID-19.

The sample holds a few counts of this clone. The CDR3 here is CASSLSGIITDTQYF. CDR3 bases: TGTGCCAGCAGCTTGAGCGGGATTATCACAGATACGCAGTATTTT. The V gene is TRBV5-6, the J gene TRBJ2-3; TRBD2 agrees at 7 bases. The CDR3 is made up of 15 amino acids. Per the germline V gene, CDR1 is SGHDT and CDR2 is YYEEEE. V lost 1 base to trimming and J lost 2 bases; unmatched junction nucleotides: 4.

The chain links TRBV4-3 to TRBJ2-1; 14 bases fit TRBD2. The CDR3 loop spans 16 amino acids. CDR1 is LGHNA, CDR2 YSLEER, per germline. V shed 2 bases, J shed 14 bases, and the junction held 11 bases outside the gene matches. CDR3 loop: CASSQPTSGRAGSKFF. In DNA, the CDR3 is TGCGCCAGCAGCCAACCGACTAGCGGGAGGGCCGGTTCGAAGTTCTTC.

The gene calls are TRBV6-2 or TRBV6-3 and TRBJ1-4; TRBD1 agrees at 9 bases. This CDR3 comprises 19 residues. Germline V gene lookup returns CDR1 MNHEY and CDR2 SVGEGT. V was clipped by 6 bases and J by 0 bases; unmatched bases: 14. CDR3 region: CASSSTGGRGAATNEKLFF. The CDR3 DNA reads TGTGCCAGCAGCTCGACAGGGGGACGGGGGGCTGCAACTAATGAAAAACTGTTTTTT.

CDR3 amino acids: CASSPTADYGYTF. CDR3 sequence (DNA): TGCGCCAGCAGCCCGACAGCTGACTATGGCTACACCTTC. The V call is TRBV5-1, the J call TRBJ1-2; D is perhaps TRBD1 (5 bases). Trimming took 4 bases from V and 3 from J, leaving 10 bases between them. CDR1 and CDR2 from the germline V gene are SGHRS and YFSETQ. This CDR3 comprises 13 residues.

The CDR3, as DNA: TGTGCCAGCAGCCAAGATCTATTGAACACTGAAGCTTTCTTT. It is translated as CASSQDLLNTEAFF. The chain has TRBV4-2 and TRBJ1-1; D remains unclear. Per germline, CDR1 LGHNA and CDR2 YNFKEQ. With 0 bases removed from V and 0 bases from J, the gap between germline ends came to 5 bases. This CDR3 contains 14 residues.

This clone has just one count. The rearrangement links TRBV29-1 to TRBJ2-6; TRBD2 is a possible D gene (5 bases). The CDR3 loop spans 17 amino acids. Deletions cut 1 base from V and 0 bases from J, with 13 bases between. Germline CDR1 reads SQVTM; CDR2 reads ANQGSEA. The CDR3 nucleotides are TGCAGCGTTGAAGGACTGGGGAGCCGCTCTGGGGCCAACGTCCTGACTTTC. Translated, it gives CSVEGLGSRSGANVLTF.

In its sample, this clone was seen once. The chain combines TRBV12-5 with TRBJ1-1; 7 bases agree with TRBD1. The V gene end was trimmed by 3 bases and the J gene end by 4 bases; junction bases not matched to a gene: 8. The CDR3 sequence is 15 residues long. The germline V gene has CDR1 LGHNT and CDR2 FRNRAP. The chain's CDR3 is CASGLHRGSLTEAFF. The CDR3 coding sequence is TGTGCTAGTGGTTTACACAGGGGAAGCCTCACTGAAGCTTTCTTT.

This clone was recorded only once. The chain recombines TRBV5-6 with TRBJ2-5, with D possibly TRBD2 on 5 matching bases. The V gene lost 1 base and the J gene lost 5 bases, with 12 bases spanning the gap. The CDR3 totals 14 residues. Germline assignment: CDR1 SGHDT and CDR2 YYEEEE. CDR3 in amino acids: CASSLTRRPETQYF. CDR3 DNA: TGTGCCAGCAGCTTGACTAGACGACCGGAGACCCAGTACTTC.

CDR3 region: CASSWSGPTEAFF. CDR3 nucleotide sequence: TGCGCCAGCAGCTGGTCAGGGCCCACTGAAGCTTTCTTT. The chain has TRBV5-1 and TRBJ1-1, with D perhaps TRBD1 (5 bases). The CDR3 is 13 residues long. Germline loops: CDR1 SGHRS, CDR2 YFSETQ. Deletions cut 3 bases from V and 4 bases from J, with 10 bases between.